This is a list of T cell receptor beta chains from one sample in a study of shared clonotypes between healthy human individuals. TCRdb's table, derived via immunoSEQ multiplex PCR, lists solely in-frame clones and lacks some. The table records around 700,000 clones, 72% of them present only once. Sequencing was performed on memory CD4+ T cells sorted from blood. The receptor source for this set is a woman in her 30s in good health. Each CDR3 is given with its conserved first and last residue. Each record gives: J gene, V gene, clone size, D gene, CDR3 DNA, CDR3 protein. The D gene is left open where the match is weak. Part of the rows lack a size; the others show once, few, many or a class for expanded clones.

TRBJ2-5 TRBV29-1 - - TGCAGCGTTGCTCTTACGGGGCAAGAGACCCAGTACTTC CSVALTGQETQYF
TRBJ1-2 TRBV5-1 - - TGCGCCAGCAGCTTGAAGATTCGGGGGGAAGTACCTTTGGATAAAAACTATGGCTACACCTTC CASSLKIRGEVPLDKNYGYTF
TRBJ2-1 TRBV25-1 - - TGTGCCAGCAGTCCCTTGGATGAGCAGTTCTTC CASSPLDEQFF
TRBJ2-1 TRBV7-9 - - TGTGCCAGCAGCTTCGGACGCAATTCAGGGAATGAGCAGTTCTTC CASSFGRNSGNEQFF
TRBJ1-5 TRBV4-2 - - TGTGCCAGCAGCCAGCCTGGACAGCCCCAGCATTTT CASSQPGQPQHF
TRBJ2-5 TRBV19 - TRBD1 TGTGCCAGTATGCGGACAGGGGGAGTTGAGACCCAGTACTTC CASMRTGGVETQYF
TRBJ1-2 TRBV28 - - TGTGCCAGCAGTGCCCCGTCGGCGGGGGGCGGCTATGGCTACACCTTC CASSAPSAGGGYGYTF
TRBJ2-1 TRBV5-1 - - TGCGCCAGCAGCGTTAGCGAGGGAACCTACAATGAGCAGTTCTTC CASSVSEGTYNEQFF
TRBJ2-5 TRBV5-4 - TRBD2 TGTGCCAGCAGCTTGAGCGGGGCGATGGAGACCCAGTACTTC CASSLSGAMETQYF
TRBJ1-1 TRBV18 - - TGTGCCAGCTCACCACCGATCGGGGGCTCGGGAACTGAAGCTTTCTTT CASSPPIGGSGTEAFF
TRBJ2-7 TRBV18 few - TGTGCCAGCTCACCGGGCGGGTCCAGGAAGGCCGGGCAGTACTTC CASSPGGSRKAGQYF
TRBJ1-2 TRBV7-3 once TRBD1 TGTGCCAGCAGCTCCGGACAGGACTATGGCTACACCTTC CASSSGQDYGYTF
TRBJ2-3 TRBV27 - - TGTGCCAGCACCCTAGCTAGCACAGATACGCAGTATTTT CASTLASTDTQYF
TRBJ1-2 TRBV4-2 - TRBD1 TGTGCCAGCAGCTTGGGGGGACAGGGATACACCTTC CASSLGGQGYTF
TRBJ2-7 TRBV28 - - TGTGCCAGCATCCCACACCCAATAGCGGAAGGGTACGAGCAGTACTTC CASIPHPIAEGYEQYF
TRBJ2-5 TRBV5-1 - - TGCGCCAGCACCAATTCTGCTTGGACAACGGCTGGTGAGACCCAGTACTTC CASTNSAWTTAGETQYF
TRBJ2-3 TRBV5-1 - - TGCGCCAGCAGCTTGGGGGGCATGGGGGCAGATACGCAGTATTTT CASSLGGMGADTQYF
TRBJ1-4 TRBV19 - - TGTGCCAGTAGTATAGACAGGGGTGGAGAAAAACTGTTTTTT CASSIDRGGEKLFF
TRBJ2-2 TRBV7-2 - - TGTGCCAGCAGCTTTACCACCGGGGAGCTGTTTTTT CASSFTTGELFF
TRBJ1-1 TRBV11-2 - - TGTGCCAGCAGCACCCGGAGGGACATTACGATGAACACTGAAGCTTTCTTT CASSTRRDITMNTEAFF
TRBJ1-2 TRBV2 - TRBD1 TGTGCCAGCAGTGTTAGACAGGGCCCTAACTATGGCTACACCTTC CASSVRQGPNYGYTF
TRBJ2-7 TRBV9 - - TGTGCCAGCAGCGTAGGCCAGGGTCCGTCCTACGAGCAGTACTTC CASSVGQGPSYEQYF
TRBJ1-1 TRBV5-1 - - TGCGCCAGCAGCTTGAGGCCGCAGAACACTGAAGCTTTCTTT CASSLRPQNTEAFF
TRBJ2-1 TRBV5-1 many - TGCGCCAGTGAGTCCGGGGGATCCTACAATGAGCAGTTCTTC CASESGGSYNEQFF
TRBJ1-3 TRBV5-6 once - TGTGCCAGCAGCGGCGGACCTCGAAACACCATATATTTT CASSGGPRNTIYF
TRBJ2-3 TRBV5-6 few - TGTGCCAGCTCAACGGGAGCAGCAGATACGCAGTATTTT CASSTGAADTQYF
TRBJ2-4 TRBV19 - - TGTGCCAGTAGTCCCTATAGGTCTCTAGCCAAAAACATTCAGTACTTC CASSPYRSLAKNIQYF
TRBJ2-1 TRBV27 - TRBD2 TGTGCCAGCGGGGGGGTAAGCTCCTACAATGAGCAGTTCTTC CASGGVSSYNEQFF
TRBJ2-7 TRBV7-9 - TRBD1 TGTGCCAGCAGCCAAAGACAGGGTAGCTCCTACGAGCAGTACTTC CASSQRQGSSYEQYF
TRBJ1-2 TRBV28 few - TGTGCCAGCCTCCGTCTCTCGTACGGCTACACCTTC CASLRLSYGYTF
TRBJ1-5 TRBV19 once TRBD1 TGTGCCAGTAGGATTGAGGGGGCTGGTCAGCCCCAGCATTTT CASRIEGAGQPQHF
TRBJ2-7 TRBV5-1 - TRBD2 TGCGCCAGCAGCCCCCGTATAGCGGGAAACTACGAGCAGTACTTC CASSPRIAGNYEQYF
TRBJ2-1 TRBV18 - - TGTGCCAGCTCACCTGGAGTGGACAATGAGCAGTTCTTC CASSPGVDNEQFF
TRBJ1-3 TRBV5-1 few - TGCGCCAGCAGCTTAGACACTAACTCTGGAAACACCATATATTTT CASSLDTNSGNTIYF
TRBJ1-4 TRBV28 - - TGTGCCAGCAGTTCACAGGATGAAAAACTGTTTTTT CASSSQDEKLFF
TRBJ2-1 TRBV4-2 - TRBD2 TGTGCCAGCAGCCACAACTTTAGGACTAGCGGGCAAGGCTACAATGAGCAGTTCTTC CASSHNFRTSGQGYNEQFF
TRBJ1-5 TRBV18 - - TGTGCCAGCTCACCATCTCCAGGGGCCAGCAATCAGCCCCAGCATTTT CASSPSPGASNQPQHF
TRBJ2-7 TRBV18 - - TGTGCCAGCTCACCGGCGCAGGGCACCCTATCCTACGAGCAGTACTTC CASSPAQGTLSYEQYF
TRBJ2-2 TRBV7-8 - TRBD2 TGTGCCAGCAGCTTAGAGCGGGGGGGACTAGCGCCAACGAACACTGGGGAGCTGTTTTTT CASSLERGGLAPTNTGELFF
TRBJ1-2 TRBV5-1 - - TGCGCCAGCAGCTTGTCTTCAGGGGTTGTAGGCTACACCTTC CASSLSSGVVGYTF
TRBJ2-3 TRBV10-2 few - TGCGCCAGCAGGGACGGCGGTCGAGGGGATACGCAGTATTTT CASRDGGRGDTQYF
TRBJ2-7 TRBV4-2 - - TGTGCCAGCAGCTTGGAGCGCGGGACAAATTACGAGCAGTACTTC CASSLERGTNYEQYF
TRBJ1-5 TRBV19 - TRBD1 TGTGCCAGTACCCCGGGACAGGGGGCTTTTAGCAATCAGCCCCAGCATTTT CASTPGQGAFSNQPQHF
TRBJ1-2 TRBV18 - - TGTGCCAGCTCACCAGGCAGAACTAACTATGGCTACACCTTC CASSPGRTNYGYTF
TRBJ2-1 TRBV7-3 - - TGTGCCAGCAGCGTGTCTCCCCCGCGCGATGAGCAGTTCTTC CASSVSPPRDEQFF
TRBJ2-1 TRBV7-2 - TRBD2 TGTGCCAGCAGCCCGCAAGCGGGGGTATCCTACAATGAGCAGTTCTTC CASSPQAGVSYNEQFF
TRBJ1-5 TRBV28 many TRBD1 TGTGCCAGCAATGGCAGGGGGTCGGGGCCCCAGCATTTT CASNGRGSGPQHF
TRBJ2-3 TRBV29-1 - - TGCAGCGTTGTTATGGGCCCCGTTGGTGGTACGCAGTATTTT CSVVMGPVGGTQYF
TRBJ2-1 TRBV11-3 - TRBD2 TGTGCCAGCAGCTTAGGCCGGACTAGCGGGGACAATGAGCAGTTCTTC CASSLGRTSGDNEQFF
TRBJ2-3 TRBV6-5 once - TGTGCCAGCAGTCCCATCGGCGGAATCACAGATACGCAGTATTTT CASSPIGGITDTQYF
TRBJ1-5 TRBV15 - - TGTGCCACCAGCAGGGAAGGGGTCCAGCCCCAGCATTTT CATSREGVQPQHF